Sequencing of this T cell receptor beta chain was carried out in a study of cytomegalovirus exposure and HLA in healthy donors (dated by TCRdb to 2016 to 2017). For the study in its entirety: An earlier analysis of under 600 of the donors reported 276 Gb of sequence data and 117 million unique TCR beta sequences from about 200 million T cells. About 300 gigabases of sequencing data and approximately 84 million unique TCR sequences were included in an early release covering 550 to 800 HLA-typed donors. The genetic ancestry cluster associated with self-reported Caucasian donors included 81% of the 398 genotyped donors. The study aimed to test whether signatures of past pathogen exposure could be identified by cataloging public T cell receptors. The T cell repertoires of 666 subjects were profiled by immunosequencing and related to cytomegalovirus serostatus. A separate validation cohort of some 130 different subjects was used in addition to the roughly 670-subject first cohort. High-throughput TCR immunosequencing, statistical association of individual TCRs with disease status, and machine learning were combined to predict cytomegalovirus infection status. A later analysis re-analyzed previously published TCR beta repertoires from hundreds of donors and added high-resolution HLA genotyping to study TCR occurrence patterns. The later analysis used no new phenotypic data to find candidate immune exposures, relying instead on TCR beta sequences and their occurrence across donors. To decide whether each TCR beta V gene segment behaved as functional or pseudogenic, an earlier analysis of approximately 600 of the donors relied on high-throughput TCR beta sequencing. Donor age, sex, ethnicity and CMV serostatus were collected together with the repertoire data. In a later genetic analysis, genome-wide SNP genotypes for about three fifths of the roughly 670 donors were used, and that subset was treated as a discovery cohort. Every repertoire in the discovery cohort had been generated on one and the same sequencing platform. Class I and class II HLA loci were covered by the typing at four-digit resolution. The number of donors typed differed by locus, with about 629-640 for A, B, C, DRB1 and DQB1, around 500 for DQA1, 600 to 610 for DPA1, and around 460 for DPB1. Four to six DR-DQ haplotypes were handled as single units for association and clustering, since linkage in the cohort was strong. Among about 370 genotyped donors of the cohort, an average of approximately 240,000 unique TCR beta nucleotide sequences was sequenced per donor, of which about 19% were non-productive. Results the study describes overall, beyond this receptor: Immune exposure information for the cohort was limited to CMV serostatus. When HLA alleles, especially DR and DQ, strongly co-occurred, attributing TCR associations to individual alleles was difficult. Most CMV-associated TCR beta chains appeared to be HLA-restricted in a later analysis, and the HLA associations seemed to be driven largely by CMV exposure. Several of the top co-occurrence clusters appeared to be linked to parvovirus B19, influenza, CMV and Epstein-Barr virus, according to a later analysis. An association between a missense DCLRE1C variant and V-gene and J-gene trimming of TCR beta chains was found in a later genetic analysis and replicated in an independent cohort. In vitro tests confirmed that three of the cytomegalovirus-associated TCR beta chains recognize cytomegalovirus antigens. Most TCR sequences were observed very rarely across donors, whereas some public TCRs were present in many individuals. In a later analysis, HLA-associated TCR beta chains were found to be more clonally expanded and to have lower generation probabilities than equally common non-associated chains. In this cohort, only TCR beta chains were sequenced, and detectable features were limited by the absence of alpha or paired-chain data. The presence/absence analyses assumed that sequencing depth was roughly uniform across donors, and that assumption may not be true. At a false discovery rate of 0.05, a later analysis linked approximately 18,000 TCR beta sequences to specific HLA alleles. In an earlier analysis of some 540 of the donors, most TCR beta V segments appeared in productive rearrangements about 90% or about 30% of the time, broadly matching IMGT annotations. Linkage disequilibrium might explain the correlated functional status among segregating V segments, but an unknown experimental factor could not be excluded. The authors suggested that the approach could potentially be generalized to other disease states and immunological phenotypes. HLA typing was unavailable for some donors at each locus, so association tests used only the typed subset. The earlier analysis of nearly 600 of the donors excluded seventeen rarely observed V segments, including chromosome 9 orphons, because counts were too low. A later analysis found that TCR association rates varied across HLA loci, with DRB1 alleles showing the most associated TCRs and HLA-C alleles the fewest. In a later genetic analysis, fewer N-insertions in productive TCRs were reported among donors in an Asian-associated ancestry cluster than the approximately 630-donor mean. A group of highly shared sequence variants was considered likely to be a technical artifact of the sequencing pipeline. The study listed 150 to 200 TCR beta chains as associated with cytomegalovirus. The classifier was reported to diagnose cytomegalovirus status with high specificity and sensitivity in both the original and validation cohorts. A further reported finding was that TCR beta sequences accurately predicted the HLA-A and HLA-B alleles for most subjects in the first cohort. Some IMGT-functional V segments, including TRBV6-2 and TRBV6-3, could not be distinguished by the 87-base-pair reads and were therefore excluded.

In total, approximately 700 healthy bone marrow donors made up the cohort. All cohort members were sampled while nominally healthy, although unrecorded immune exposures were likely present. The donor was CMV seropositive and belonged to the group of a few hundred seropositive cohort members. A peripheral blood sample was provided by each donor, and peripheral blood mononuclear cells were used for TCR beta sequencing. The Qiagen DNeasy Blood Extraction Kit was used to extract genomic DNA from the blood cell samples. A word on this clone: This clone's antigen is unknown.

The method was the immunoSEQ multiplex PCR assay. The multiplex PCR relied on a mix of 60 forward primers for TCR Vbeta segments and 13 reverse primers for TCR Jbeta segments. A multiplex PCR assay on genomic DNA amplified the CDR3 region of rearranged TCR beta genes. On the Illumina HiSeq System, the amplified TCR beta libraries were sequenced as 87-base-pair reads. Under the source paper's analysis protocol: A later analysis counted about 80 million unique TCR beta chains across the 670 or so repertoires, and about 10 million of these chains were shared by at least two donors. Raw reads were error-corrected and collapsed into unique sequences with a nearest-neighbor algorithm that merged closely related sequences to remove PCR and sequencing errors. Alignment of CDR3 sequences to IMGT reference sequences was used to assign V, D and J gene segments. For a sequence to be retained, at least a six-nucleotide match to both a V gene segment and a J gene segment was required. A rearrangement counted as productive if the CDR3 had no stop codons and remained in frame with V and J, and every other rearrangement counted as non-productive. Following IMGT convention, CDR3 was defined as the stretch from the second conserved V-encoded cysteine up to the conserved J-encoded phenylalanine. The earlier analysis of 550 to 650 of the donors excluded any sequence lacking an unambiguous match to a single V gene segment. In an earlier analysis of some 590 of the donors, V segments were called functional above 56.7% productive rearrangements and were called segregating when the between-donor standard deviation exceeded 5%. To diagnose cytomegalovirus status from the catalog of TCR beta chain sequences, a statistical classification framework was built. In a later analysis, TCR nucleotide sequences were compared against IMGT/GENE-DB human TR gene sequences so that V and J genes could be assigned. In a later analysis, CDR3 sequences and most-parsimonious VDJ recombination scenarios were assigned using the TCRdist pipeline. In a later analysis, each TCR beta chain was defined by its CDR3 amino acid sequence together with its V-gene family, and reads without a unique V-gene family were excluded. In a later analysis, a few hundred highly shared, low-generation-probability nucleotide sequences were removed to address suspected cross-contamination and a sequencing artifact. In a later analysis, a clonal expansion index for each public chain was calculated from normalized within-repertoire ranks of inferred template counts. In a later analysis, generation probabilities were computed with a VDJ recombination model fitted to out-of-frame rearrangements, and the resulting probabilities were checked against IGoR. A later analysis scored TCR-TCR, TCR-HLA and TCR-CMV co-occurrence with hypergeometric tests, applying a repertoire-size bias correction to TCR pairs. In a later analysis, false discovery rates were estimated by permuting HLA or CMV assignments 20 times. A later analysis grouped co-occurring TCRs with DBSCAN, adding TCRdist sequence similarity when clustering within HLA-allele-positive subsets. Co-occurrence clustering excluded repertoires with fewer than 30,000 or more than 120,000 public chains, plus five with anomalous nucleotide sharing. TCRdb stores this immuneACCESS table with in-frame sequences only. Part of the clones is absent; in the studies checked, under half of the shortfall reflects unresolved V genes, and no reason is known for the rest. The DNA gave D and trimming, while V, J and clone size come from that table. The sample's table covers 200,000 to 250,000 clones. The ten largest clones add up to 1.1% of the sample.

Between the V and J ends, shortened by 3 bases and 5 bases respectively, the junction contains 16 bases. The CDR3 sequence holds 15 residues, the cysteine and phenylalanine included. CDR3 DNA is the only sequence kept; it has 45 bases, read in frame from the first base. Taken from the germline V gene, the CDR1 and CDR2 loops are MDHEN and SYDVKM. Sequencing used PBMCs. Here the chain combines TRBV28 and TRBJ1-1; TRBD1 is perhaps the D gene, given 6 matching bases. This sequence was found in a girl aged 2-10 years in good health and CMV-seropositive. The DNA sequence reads TGTGCCAGCAGTTTCCCCAGGGGAGTAGGAACTGAAGCTTTCTTT. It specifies CASSFPRGVGTEAFF.